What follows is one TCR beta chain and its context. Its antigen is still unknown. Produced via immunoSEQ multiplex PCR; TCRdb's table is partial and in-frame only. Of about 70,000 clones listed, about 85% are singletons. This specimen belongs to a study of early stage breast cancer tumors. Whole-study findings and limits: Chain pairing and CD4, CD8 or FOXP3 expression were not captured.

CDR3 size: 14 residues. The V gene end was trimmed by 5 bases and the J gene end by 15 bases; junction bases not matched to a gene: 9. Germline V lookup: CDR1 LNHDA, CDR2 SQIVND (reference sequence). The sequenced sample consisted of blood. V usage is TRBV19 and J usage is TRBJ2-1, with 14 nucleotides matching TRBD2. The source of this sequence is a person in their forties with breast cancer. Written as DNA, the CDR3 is TGTGCCAGTAGTGTGGCCGGGACTAGCGGGAGATTGTTCTTC. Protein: CASSVAGTSGRLFF.